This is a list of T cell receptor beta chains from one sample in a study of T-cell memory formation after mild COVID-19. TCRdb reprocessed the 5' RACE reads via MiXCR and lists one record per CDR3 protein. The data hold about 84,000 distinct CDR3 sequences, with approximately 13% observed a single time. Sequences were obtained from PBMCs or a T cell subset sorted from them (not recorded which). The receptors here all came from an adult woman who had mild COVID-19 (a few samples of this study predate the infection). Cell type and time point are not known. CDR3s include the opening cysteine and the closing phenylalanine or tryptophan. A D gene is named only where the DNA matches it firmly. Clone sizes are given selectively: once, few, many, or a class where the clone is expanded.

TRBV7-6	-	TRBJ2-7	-	CASSPGVSYEQYF	TGTGCCAGCAGCCCAGGGGTCTCCTACGAGCAGTACTTC
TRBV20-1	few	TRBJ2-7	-	CSARGRGGRTYEQYF	TGCAGTGCTAGAGGTCGGGGCGGGCGTACCTACGAGCAGTACTTC
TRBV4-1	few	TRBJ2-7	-	CASSADSTYEQYF	TGCGCCAGCAGCGCCGACAGTACCTACGAGCAGTACTTC
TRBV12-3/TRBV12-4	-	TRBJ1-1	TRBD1	CASSPGQGAIEAFF	TGTGCCAGCAGCCCGGGACAGGGGGCGATTGAAGCTTTCTTT
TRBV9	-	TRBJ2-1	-	CASSVGDLPITNNEQFF	TGTGCCAGCAGCGTCGGGGACCTCCCAATAACAAACAATGAGCAGTTCTTC
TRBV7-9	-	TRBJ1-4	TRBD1	CASEMTGGVEKLFF	TGTGCCAGCGAGATGACAGGGGGCGTAGAAAAACTGTTTTTT
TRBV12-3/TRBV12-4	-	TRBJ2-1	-	CASSPAATSYNEQFF	TGTGCCAGCAGTCCTGCAGCGACCTCCTACAATGAGCAGTTCTTC
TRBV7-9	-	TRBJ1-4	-	CASSLAGRELFF	TGTGCCAGCAGCTTAGCGGGTCGGGAACTGTTTTTT
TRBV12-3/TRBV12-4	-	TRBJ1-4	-	CASRNTGPGEKLFF	TGTGCCAGCAGAAATACAGGTCCAGGAGAAAAACTGTTTTTT
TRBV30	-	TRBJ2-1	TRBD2	CATTSGRSYNEQFF	TGTGCGACGACTAGCGGGAGATCTTACAATGAGCAGTTCTTC
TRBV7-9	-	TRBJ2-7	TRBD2	CASSSGLAAYEQYF	TGTGCCAGCAGCTCGGGACTAGCGGCCTACGAGCAGTACTTC
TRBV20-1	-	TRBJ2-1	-	CSATGADLRSYNEQFF	TGCAGTGCAACCGGAGCGGATCTACGCTCCTACAATGAGCAGTTCTTC
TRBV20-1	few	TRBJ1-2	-	CSAAQTPVSASEPF	TGCAGTGCTGCGCAGACCCCGGTCTCCGCCAGCGAACCCTTC
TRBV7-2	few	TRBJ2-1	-	CASSEGRGESGYNEQFF	TGTGCCAGCAGCGAAGGGCGGGGTGAATCGGGCTACAATGAGCAGTTCTTC
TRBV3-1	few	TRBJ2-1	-	CASSQDWGRTYNEQFF	TGTGCCAGCAGCCAAGATTGGGGGAGGACCTACAATGAGCAGTTCTTC
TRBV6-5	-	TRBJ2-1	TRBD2	CASSSGLAGSYNEQFF	TGTGCCAGCAGTTCAGGACTAGCCGGATCCTACAATGAGCAGTTCTTC
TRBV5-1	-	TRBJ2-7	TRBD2	CASSPGRGGANYEQYF	TGCGCCAGCAGCCCCGGGCGGGGAGGGGCTAATTACGAGCAGTACTTC
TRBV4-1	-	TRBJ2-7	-	CASSRGSEQYF	TGCGCCAGCAGCCGGGGTTCCGAGCAGTACTTC
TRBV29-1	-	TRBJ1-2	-	CSVETSGGQSYGYTF	TGCAGCGTTGAAACGAGTGGGGGTCAGTCCTATGGCTACACCTTC
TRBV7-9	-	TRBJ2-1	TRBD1	CASIPIGDSYNEQFF	TGTGCCAGCATCCCCATCGGGGACAGCTACAATGAGCAGTTCTTC
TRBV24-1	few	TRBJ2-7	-	CATSDGTRGSYEQYF	TGTGCCACCAGTGACGGGACCAGGGGCTCCTACGAGCAGTACTTC
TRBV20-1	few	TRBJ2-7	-	CSAAFGELLYF	TGCAGTGCTGCGTTTGGGGAGTTGTTATACTTC
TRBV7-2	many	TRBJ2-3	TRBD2	CASSPQAGVGTDTQYF	TGTGCCAGCAGCCCCCAGGCGGGAGTTGGCACAGATACGCAGTATTTT